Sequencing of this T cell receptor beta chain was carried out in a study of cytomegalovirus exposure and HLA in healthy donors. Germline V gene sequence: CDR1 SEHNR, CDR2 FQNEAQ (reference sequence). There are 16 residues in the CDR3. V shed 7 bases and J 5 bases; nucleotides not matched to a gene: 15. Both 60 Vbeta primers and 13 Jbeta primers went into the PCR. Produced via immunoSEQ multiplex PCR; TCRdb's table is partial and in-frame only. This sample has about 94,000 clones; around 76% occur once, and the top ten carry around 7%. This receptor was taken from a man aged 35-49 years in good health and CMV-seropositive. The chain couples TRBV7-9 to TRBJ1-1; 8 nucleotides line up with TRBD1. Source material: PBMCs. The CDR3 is CASTRGGRGPRTEAFF. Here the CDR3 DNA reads TGTGCCAGCACCCGAGGAGGCAGGGGGCCCAGGACTGAAGCTTTCTTT.